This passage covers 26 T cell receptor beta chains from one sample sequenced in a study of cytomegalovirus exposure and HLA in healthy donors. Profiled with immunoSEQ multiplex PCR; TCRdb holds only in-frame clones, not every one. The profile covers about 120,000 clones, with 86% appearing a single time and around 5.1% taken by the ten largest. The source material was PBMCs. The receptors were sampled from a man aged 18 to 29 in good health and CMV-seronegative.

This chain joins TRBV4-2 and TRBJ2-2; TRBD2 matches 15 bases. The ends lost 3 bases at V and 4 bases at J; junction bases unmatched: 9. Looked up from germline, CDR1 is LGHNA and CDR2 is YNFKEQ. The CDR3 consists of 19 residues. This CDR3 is CASSHPTRGLAGGTGELFF. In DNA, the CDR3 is TGTGCCAGCAGCCATCCCACCCGGGGACTAGCGGGGGGCACCGGGGAGCTGTTTTTT.

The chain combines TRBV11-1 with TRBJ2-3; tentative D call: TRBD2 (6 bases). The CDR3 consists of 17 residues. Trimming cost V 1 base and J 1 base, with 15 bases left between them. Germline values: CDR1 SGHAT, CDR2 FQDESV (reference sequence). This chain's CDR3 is CASSLERGVAGTDTQYF. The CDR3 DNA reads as TGTGCCAGCAGCTTAGAGCGAGGGGTAGCGGGCACAGATACGCAGTATTTT.

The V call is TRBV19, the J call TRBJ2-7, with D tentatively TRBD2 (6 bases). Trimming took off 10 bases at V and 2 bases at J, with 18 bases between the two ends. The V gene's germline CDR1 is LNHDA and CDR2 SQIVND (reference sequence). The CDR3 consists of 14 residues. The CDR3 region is CATQEGDIPYEQYF. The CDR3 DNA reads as TGTGCCACCCAGGAGGGAGACATTCCCTACGAGCAGTACTTC.

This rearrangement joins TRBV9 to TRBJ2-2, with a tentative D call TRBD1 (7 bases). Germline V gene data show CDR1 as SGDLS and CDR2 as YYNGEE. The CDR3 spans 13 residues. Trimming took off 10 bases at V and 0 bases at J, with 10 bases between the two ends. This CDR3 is CAGGTANTGELFF. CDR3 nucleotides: TGTGCCGGGGGGACAGCGAACACCGGGGAGCTGTTTTTT.

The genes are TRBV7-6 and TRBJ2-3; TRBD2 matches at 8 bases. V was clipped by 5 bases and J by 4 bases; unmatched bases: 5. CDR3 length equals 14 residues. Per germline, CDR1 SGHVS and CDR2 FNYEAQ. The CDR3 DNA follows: TGTGCCAGCAGCATCGGGGGGGTCTCAGATACGCAGTATTTT. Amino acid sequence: CASSIGGVSDTQYF.

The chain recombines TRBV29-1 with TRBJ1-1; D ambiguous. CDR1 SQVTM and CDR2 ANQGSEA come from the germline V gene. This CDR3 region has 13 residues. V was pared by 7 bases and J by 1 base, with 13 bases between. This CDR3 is CSAKGGQNTEAFF. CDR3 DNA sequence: TGCAGCGCCAAAGGAGGGCAGAACACTGAAGCTTTCTTT. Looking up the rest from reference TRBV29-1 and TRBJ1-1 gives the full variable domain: SAVISQKPSRDICQRGTSLTIQCQVDSQVTMMFWYRQQPGQSLTLIATANQGSEATYESGFVIDKFPISRPNLTFSTLTVSNMSPEDSSIYLCSAKGGQNTEAFFGQGTRLTVV.

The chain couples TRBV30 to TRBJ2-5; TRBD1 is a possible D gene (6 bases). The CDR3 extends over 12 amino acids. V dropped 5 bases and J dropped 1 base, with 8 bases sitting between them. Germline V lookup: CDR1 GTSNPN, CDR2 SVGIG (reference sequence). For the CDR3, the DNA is TGTGCCTGGGAGGGGGTCCAAGAGACCCAGTACTTC. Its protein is CAWEGVQETQYF.

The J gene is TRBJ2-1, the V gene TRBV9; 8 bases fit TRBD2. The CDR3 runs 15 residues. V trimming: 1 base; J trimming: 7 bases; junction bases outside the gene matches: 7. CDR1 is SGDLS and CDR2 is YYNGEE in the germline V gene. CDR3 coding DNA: TGTGCCAGCAGCGTATCCGGGGGGGCCCAGAATGAGCAGTTCTTC. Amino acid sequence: CASSVSGGAQNEQFF. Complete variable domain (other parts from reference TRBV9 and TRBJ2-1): DSGVTQTPKHLITATGQRVTLRCSPRSGDLSVYWYQQSLDQGLQFLIQYYNGEERAKGNILERFSAQQFPDLHSELNLSSLELGDSALYFCASSVSGGAQNEQFFGPGTRLTVL.

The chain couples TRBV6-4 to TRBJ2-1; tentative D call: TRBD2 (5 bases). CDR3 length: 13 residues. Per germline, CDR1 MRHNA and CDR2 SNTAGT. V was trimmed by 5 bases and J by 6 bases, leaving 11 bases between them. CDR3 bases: TGTGCCAGCAGTAGTAGGACTGTCAATGAGCAGTTCTTC. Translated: CASSSRTVNEQFF.

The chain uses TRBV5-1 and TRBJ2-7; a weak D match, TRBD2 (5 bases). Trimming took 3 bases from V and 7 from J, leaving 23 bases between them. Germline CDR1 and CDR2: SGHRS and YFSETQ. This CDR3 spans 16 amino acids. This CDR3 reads CASSYGELRAAGEQYF. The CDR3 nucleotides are TGCGCCAGCAGCTATGGTGAGTTGCGGGCCGCCGGGGAGCAGTACTTC.

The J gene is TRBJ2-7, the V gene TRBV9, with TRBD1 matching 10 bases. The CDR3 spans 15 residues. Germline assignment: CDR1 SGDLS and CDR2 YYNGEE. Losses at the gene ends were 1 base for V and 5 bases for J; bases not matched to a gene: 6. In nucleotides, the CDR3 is TGTGCCAGCAGCGTAACCGGGACAGGGGTGCACGAGCAGTACTTC. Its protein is CASSVTGTGVHEQYF. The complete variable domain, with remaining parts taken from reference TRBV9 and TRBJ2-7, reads DSGVTQTPKHLITATGQRVTLRCSPRSGDLSVYWYQQSLDQGLQFLIQYYNGEERAKGNILERFSAQQFPDLHSELNLSSLELGDSALYFCASSVTGTGVHEQYFGPGTRLTVT.

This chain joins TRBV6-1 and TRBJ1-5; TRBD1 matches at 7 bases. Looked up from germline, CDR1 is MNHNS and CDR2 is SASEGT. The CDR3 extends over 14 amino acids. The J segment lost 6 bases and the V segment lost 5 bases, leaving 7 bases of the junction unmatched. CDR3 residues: CASSTTGLGQPQHF. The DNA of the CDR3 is TGTGCCAGCAGTACGACAGGGCTCGGTCAGCCCCAGCATTTT.

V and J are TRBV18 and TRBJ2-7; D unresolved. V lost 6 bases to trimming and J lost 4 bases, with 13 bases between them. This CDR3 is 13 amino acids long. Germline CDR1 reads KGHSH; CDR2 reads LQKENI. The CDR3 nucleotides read TGTGCCAGCTCCCAGGTAGGCGAGTACGAGCAGTACTTC. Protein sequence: CASSQVGEYEQYF.

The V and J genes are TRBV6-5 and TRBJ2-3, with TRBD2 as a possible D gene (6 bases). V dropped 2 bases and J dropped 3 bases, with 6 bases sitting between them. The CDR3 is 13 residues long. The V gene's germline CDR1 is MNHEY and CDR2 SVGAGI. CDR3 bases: TGTGCCAGCAGTTACGGGGGGACAGATACGCAGTATTTT. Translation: CASSYGGTDTQYF.

CDR3 loop: CASRIPGQGLRPQHF. The CDR3 region has the DNA TGTGCCAGCAGGATTCCGGGACAGGGGTTACGGCCCCAGCATTTT. The chain couples TRBV6-1 to TRBJ1-5; 10 nucleotides agree with TRBD1. The CDR3 runs to 15 residues. Germline loops: CDR1 MNHNS, CDR2 SASEGT. With V trimmed by 6 bases and J by 9 bases, 11 bases remained unmatched.

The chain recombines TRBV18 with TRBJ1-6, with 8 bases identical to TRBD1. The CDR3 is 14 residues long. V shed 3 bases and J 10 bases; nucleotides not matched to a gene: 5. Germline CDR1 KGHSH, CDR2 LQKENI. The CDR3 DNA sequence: TGTGCCAGCTCACCGGACAGGGTTGAGTCACCCCTCCACTTT. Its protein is CASSPDRVESPLHF.

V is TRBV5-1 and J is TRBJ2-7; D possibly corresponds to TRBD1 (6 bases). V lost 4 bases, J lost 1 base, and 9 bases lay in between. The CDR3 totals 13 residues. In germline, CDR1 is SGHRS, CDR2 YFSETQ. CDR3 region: CASSVGQSYEQYF. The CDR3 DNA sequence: TGCGCCAGCAGCGTTGGACAGTCCTACGAGCAGTACTTC.

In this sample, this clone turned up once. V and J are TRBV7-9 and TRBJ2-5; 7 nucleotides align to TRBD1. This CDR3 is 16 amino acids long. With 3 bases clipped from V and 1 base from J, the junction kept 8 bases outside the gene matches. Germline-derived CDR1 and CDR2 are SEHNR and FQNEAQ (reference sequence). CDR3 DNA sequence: TGTGCCAGCAGCTTTTGGGGCAGGGGGTTCCAAGAGACCCAGTACTTC. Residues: CASSFWGRGFQETQYF.

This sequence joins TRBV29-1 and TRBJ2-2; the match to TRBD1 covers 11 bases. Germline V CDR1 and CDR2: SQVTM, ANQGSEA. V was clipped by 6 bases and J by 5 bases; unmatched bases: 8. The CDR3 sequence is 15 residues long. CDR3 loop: CSVSEGQGATGELFF. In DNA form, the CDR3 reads TGCAGCGTCTCCGAAGGACAGGGGGCTACCGGGGAGCTGTTTTTT.

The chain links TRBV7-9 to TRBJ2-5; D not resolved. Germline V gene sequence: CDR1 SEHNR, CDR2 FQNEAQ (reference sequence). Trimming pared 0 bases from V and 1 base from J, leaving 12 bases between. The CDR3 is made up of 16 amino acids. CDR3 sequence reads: CASSLALNSFQETQYF. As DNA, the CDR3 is TGTGCCAGCAGCTTAGCGCTGAACTCCTTCCAAGAGACCCAGTACTTC.

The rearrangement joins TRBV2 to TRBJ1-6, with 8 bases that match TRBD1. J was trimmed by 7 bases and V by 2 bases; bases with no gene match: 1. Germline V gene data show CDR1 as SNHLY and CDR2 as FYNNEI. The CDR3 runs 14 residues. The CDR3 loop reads CASSEPGGNSPLHF. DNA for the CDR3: TGTGCCAGCAGTGAACCAGGGGGCAATTCACCCCTCCACTTT.

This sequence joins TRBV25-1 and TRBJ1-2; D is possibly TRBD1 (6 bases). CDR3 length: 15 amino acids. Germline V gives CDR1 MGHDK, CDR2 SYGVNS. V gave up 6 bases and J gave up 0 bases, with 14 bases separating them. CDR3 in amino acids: CASSATKGANYGYTF. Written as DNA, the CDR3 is TGTGCCAGCAGCGCAACAAAGGGGGCTAACTATGGCTACACCTTC.

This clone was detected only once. Here the CDR3 DNA reads TGCGCCAGCAGTGACCCTTCCGGCAGCCGGCGGTACAATGAGCAGTTCTTC. This encodes CASSDPSGSRRYNEQFF. The rearrangement links TRBV10-2 to TRBJ2-1; D remains ambiguous. Germline CDR1 reads WSHSY; CDR2 reads SAAADI. V dropped 3 bases and J dropped 4 bases, with 19 bases sitting between them. The CDR3 consists of 17 residues.

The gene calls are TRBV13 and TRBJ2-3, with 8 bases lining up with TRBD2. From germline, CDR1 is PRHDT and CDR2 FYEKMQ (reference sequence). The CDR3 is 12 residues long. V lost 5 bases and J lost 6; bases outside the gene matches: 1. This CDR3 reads CASSPSGDTQYF. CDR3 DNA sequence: TGTGCCAGCAGCCCTAGCGGGGATACGCAGTATTTT.

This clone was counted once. The CDR3 reads CAWSGVGVDSGNTIYF. The CDR3 nucleotides are TGTGCCTGGAGTGGGGTGGGCGTCGACTCTGGAAACACCATATATTTT. The chain couples TRBV30 to TRBJ1-3; no clear D gene. Germline V gene sequence: CDR1 GTSNPN, CDR2 SVGIG (reference sequence). V was shortened by 1 base and J by 0 bases, with 13 bases between the two germline ends. The CDR3 is 16 residues long.

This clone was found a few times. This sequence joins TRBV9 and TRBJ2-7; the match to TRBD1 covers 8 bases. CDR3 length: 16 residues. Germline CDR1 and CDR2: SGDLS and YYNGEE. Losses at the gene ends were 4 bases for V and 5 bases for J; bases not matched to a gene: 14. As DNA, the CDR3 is TGTGCCAGCAGCCCTAGACCGGACAGGGAAGTCGACGAGCAGTACTTC. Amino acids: CASSPRPDREVDEQYF. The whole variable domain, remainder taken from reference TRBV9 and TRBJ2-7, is DSGVTQTPKHLITATGQRVTLRCSPRSGDLSVYWYQQSLDQGLQFLIQYYNGEERAKGNILERFSAQQFPDLHSELNLSSLELGDSALYFCASSPRPDREVDEQYFGPGTRLTVT.